This T cell receptor (beta chain) was documented in a study of blood T cell repertoires in COVID-19. Generated by immunoSEQ multiplex PCR, the TCRdb table keeps only in-frame clones and is missing some. The data hold tens of thousands of clones, with about nine tenths observed a single time. This TCR derives from a male donor with acute or convalescent COVID-19. The specimen was peripheral blood.

CDR3 DNA sequence: TGCAGCGTATCAACAGGGGTAGGGGCCAACGTCCTGACTTTC. Amino acid sequence: CSVSTGVGANVLTF. The chain is built from TRBV29-1 and TRBJ2-6; 7 bases match TRBD1. With V trimmed by 6 bases and J by 4 bases, 6 bases remained unmatched. Per the germline V gene, CDR1 is SQVTM and CDR2 is ANQGSEA. This CDR3 region has 14 residues.